This TCR beta chain was recovered during a study of cytomegalovirus exposure and HLA in healthy donors. At the level of the study: Counted in an early data release were roughly 81 million unique TCRs from HLA-typed donors.

Broader study findings: What a later analysis showed was that several of the most significant clusters appeared linked to common viral pathogens. For cytomegalovirus status, the classifier reportedly gave diagnoses with high specificity and sensitivity. Further analysis, carried out later, found HLA-associated TCR beta chains more clonally expanded than equally common other chains.

Concerning this clone: The antigen is undetermined.

Germline-derived CDR1 and CDR2 are SGHTA and FQGNSA. This CDR3 comprises 15 residues. J was trimmed by 3 bases and V by 5 bases; bases with no gene match: 5. The PCR was carried out with 60 Vbeta primers and 13 Jbeta primers. The repertoire was sequenced with immunoSEQ multiplex PCR; TCRdb's copy has only in-frame clones and lacks some. The profile shows approximately 160,000 clones, approximately 80% of them singletons. V is TRBV7-2 and J is TRBJ1-3, with 9 bases fitting TRBD1. Sequencing was carried out using PBMCs. This sequence was found in a man between 18 and 29 years old in good health and CMV-seropositive. The CDR3 nucleotides read TGTGCCAGCAGCCCCCGACAGGGGGGTGGAAACACCATATATTTT. It is translated as CASSPRQGGGNTIYF.